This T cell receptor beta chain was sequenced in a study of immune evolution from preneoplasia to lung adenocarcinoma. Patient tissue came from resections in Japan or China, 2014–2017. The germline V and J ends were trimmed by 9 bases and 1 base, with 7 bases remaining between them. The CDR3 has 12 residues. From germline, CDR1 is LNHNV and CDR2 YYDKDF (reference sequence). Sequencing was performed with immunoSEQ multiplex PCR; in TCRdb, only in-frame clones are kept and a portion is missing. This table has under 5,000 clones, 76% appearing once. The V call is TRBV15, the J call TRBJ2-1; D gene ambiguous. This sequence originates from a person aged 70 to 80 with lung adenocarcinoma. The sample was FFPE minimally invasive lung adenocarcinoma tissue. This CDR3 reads CATGHSYNEQFF. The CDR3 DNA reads TGTGCCACGGGTCATTCCTACAATGAGCAGTTCTTC.